The subject of this entry is one T cell receptor (beta chain). This CDR3 region has 12 residues. CDR1 and CDR2 (germline): SEHNR, FQNEAQ (reference sequence). Trimming pared 2 bases from V and 9 bases from J, leaving 8 bases between. The data were taken from a study of blood T cell repertoires in COVID-19. Overall study: Material from acute and convalescent COVID-19 was sourced from the United States, Italy and Spain. From T cells, B-cell-depleted T cells, or PBMCs came the material, which was cDNA or gDNA.

In the original processing: The assay estimated nucleated cells by amplifying reference gene primers. Profiled with immunoSEQ multiplex PCR; TCRdb holds only in-frame clones, not every one. From that table come the V and J calls and clone size; the DNA was used to work out D and trimming. Of 80,000 to 90,000 clones in the sample, less than 90% are singletons; the top ten hold approximately 1.2%. The sequence came from a man older than 75 with active or convalescent COVID-19. The gene calls are TRBV7-9 and TRBJ2-1; D not resolved. What was sequenced was peripheral blood. CDR3 sequence reads: CASSLRVGEQFF. The DNA of the CDR3 is TGTGCCAGCAGCTTACGGGTGGGTGAGCAGTTCTTC.